This T cell receptor beta chain stems from a study of cytomegalovirus exposure and HLA in healthy donors. Profiling relied on immunoSEQ multiplex PCR, and the TCRdb table lists in-frame clones only, not all of them. This sample has 220,000 or so clones, with roughly 83% found just once. The donors were members of the roughly 130-subject validation cohort (separate from the approximately 670-subject first cohort). V lost 5 bases to trimming and J lost 3 bases; unmatched junction nucleotides: 6. The germline V gene encodes CDR1 GTSNPN and CDR2 SVGIG (reference sequence). The CDR3 is made up of 14 amino acids.

The specimen was PBMCs. This receptor was obtained from a woman between 18 and 29 years old in good health and CMV-seronegative. The V and J genes are TRBV30 and TRBJ2-2; the match to TRBD2 covers 7 bases. The CDR3 region is CAWRLALDTGELFF. The CDR3 DNA follows: TGTGCCTGGCGACTAGCCTTAGACACCGGGGAGCTGTTTTTT.